This T cell receptor beta chain emerged from a study of cytomegalovirus exposure and HLA in healthy donors. Germline loops: CDR1 MGHRA, CDR2 YSYEKL. Losses at the gene ends were 5 bases for V and 3 bases for J; bases not matched to a gene: 11. The CDR3 length is 17 residues. PCR employed 60 Vbeta and 13 Jbeta primers. The table came from immunoSEQ multiplex PCR; TCRdb's copy has only in-frame clones and leaves some out. The sample holds more than 85,000 clones, about 13% seen once. This chain connects TRBV4-1 to TRBJ2-1; the match to TRBD2 covers 9 bases. The sequence came from a man aged 40-55 years in good health and CMV-seropositive. The sequenced sample was PBMCs. CDR3 bases: TGCGCCAGCAGCGGGCGGGGGGGGGAGCCACTCTACAATGAGCAGTTCTTC. Protein sequence: CASSGRGGEPLYNEQFF.